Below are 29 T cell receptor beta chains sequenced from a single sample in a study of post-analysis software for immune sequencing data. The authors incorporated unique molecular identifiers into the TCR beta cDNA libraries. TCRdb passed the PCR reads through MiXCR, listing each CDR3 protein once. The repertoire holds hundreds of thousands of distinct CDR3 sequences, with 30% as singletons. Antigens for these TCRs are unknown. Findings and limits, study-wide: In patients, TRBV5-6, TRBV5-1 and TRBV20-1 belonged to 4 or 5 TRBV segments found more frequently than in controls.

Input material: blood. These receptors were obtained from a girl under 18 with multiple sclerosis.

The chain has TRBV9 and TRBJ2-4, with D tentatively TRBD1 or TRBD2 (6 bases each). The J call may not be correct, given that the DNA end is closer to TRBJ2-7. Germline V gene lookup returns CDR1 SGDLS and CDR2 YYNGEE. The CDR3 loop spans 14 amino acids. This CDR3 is CASSLRGLPYEQYF. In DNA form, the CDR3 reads TGTGCCAGCAGCCTCCGGGGGCTCCCCTACGAGCAGTACTTC.

The CDR3 reads CASNRAGARSDTQYF. For the CDR3, the DNA is TGTGCCAGCAACAGAGCGGGGGCCCGATCAGATACGCAGTATTTT. The V and J genes are TRBV27 and TRBJ2-3, with 8 bases matching TRBD2. J was trimmed by 4 bases and V by 7 bases; bases with no gene match: 10. This CDR3 has 15 amino acids. CDR1 MNHEY and CDR2 SMNVEV come from the germline V gene (reference sequence).

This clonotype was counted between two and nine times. This CDR3 reads CASSSGDTLAKNIQYF. The CDR3 DNA reads as TGCGCCAGCAGCTCGGGAGACACCCTGGCCAAAAACATTCAGTACTTC. The V gene is TRBV5-1, the J gene TRBJ2-4; D is perhaps TRBD2 (6 bases). Germline V gene lookup returns CDR1 SGHRS and CDR2 YFSETQ. Trimming left V 3 bases short and J 1 base short, with 14 bases between. The length of the CDR3 is 16 residues.

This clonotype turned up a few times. CDR3 residues: CASSLVAGMVQPQHF. Written as DNA, the CDR3 is TGTGCCAGCAGCTTAGTCGCAGGGATGGTTCAGCCCCAGCATTTT. This chain uses TRBV7-2 with TRBJ1-5; tentative D call: TRBD1 (5 bases). This CDR3 is 15 amino acids long. Germline lookup yields CDR1 SGHTA and CDR2 FQGNSA. V was shortened by 1 base and J by 6 bases, with 13 bases between the two germline ends.

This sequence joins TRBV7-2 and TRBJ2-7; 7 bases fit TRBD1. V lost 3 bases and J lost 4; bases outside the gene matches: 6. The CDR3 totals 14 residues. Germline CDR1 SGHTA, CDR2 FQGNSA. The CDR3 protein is CASSFVRGKYEQYF. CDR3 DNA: TGTGCCAGCAGCTTTGTCAGGGGGAAATACGAGCAGTACTTC.

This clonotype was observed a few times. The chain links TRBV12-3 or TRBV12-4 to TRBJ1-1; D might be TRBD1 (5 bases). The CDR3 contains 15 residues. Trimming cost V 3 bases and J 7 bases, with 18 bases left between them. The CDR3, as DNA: TGTGCCAGCAGTTTTAGTTCAGGGAGAGGGTATGAAGCTTTCTTT. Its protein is CASSFSSGRGYEAFF.

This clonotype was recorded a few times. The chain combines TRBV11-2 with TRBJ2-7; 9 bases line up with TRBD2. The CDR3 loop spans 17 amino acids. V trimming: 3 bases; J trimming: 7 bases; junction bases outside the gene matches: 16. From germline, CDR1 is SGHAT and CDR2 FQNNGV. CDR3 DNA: TGTGCCAGCAGCTTCTCCAGTAGGGTAGCGGGAGCCGCTGAGCAGTACTTC. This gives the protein CASSFSSRVAGAAEQYF. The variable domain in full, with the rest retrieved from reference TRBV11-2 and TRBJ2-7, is EAGVAQSPRYKIIEKRQSVAFWCNPISGHATLYWYQQILGQGPKLLIQFQNNGVVDDSQLPKDRFSAERLKGVDSTLKIQPAKLEDSAVYLCASSFSSRVAGAAEQYFGPGTRLTVT.

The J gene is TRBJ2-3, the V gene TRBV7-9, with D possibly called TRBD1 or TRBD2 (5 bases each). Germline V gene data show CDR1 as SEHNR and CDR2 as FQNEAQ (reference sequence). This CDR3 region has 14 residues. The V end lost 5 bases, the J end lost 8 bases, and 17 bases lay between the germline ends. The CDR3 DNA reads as TGTGCCAGCAGCGGGGTGGCCCTCGGGGCTACGCAGTATTTT. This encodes CASSGVALGATQYF. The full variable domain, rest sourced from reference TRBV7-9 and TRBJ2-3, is DTGVSQNPRHKITKRGQNVTFRCDPISEHNRLYWYRQTLGQGPEFLTYFQNEAQLEKSRLLSDRFSAERPKGSFSTLEIQRTEQGDSAMYLCASSGVALGATQYFGPGTRLTVL.

The CDR3 protein is CSVEIRVNEQYF. CDR3 sequence (DNA): TGCAGCGTTGAGATACGGGTGAATGAGCAGTACTTC. The chain carries TRBV29-1 and TRBJ2-5, with D unclear. This CDR3 has 12 amino acids. Germline CDR1 is SQVTM and CDR2 is ANQGSEA. V was pared by 3 bases and J by 11 bases, with 16 bases between.

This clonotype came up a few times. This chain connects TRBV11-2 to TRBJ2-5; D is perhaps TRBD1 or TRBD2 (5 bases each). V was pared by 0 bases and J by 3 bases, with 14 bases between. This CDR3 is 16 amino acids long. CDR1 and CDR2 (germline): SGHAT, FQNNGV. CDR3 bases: TGTGCCAGCAGCTTAGATAGTGAGGGACCTGAAGAGACCCAGTACTTC. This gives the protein CASSLDSEGPEETQYF.

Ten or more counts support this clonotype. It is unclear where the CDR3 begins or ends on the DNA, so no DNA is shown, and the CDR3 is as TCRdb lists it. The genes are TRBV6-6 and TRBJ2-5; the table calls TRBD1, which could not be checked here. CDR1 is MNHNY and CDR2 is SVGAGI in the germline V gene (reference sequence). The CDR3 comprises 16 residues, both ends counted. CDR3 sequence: CASSRIRARGQETQYF.

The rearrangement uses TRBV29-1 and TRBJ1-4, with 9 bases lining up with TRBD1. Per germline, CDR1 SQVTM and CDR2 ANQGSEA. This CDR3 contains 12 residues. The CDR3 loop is CNDRGANEKLFF. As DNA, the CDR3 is TGCAACGACAGGGGGGCTAATGAAAAACTGTTTTTT.

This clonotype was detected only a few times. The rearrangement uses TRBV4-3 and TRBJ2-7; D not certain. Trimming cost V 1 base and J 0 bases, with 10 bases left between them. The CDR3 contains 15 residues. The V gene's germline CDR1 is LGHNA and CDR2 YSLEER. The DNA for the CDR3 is TGCGCCAGCAGCCAAGGGCTGAGGAGCTCCTACGAGCAGTACTTC. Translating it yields CASSQGLRSSYEQYF.

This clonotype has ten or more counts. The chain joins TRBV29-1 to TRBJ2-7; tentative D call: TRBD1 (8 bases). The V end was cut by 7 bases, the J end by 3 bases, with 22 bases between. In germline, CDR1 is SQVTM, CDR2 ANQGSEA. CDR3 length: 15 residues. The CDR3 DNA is TGCAGCGCCTATCTTAGACAGGGGACTAACTACGAGCAGTACTTC. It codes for CSAYLRQGTNYEQYF.

CDR3 loop: CASSLLGGLSYNEQFF. The CDR3 coding sequence is TGTGCCAGCAGCTTACTGGGGGGCCTCTCCTACAATGAGCAGTTCTTC. The gene calls are TRBV7-3 and TRBJ2-1; D possibly matches TRBD1 or TRBD2 (6 bases each). V was trimmed by 2 bases and J by 0 bases, leaving 11 bases between them. The CDR3 loop spans 16 amino acids. Germline values: CDR1 SGHTA, CDR2 FQGTGA. The full variable domain, in which reference TRBV7-3 and TRBJ2-1 provide the parts outside the CDR3, is GAGVSQTPSNKVTEKGKYVELRCDPISGHTALYWYRQSLGQGPEFLIYFQGTGAADDSGLPNDRFFAVRPEGSVSTLKIQRTERGDSAVYLCASSLLGGLSYNEQFFGPGTRLTVL.

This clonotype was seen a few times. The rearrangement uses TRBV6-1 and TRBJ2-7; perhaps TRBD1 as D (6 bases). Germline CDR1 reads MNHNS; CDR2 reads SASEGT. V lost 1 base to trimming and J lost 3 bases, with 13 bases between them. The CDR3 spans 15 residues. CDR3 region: CASSEGSGQIYEQYF. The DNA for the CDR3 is TGTGCCAGCAGTGAAGGCTCGGGACAAATCTACGAGCAGTACTTC.

In DNA, the CDR3 is TGTGCCAGTAGCCGTGGTGAGGGTCTCCCCGGGGAGCTGTTTTTT. This sequence encodes CASSRGEGLPGELFF. The J gene is TRBJ2-2, the V gene TRBV7-9; perhaps TRBD2 as D (5 bases). Trimming pared 9 bases from V and 6 bases from J, leaving 20 bases between. Germline-derived CDR1 and CDR2 are SEHNR and FQNEAQ (reference sequence). CDR3 length: 15 amino acids. Variable domain in full (rest from reference TRBV7-9 and TRBJ2-2): DTGVSQNPRHKITKRGQNVTFRCDPISEHNRLYWYRQTLGQGPEFLTYFQNEAQLEKSRLLSDRFSAERPKGSFSTLEIQRTEQGDSAMYLCASSRGEGLPGELFFGEGSRLTVL.

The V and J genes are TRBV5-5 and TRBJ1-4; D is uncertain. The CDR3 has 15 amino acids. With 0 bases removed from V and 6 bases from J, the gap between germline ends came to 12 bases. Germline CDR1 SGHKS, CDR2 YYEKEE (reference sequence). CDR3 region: CASSLDPGMDEKLFF. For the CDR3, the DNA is TGTGCCAGCAGCTTGGATCCGGGTATGGATGAAAAACTGTTTTTT.

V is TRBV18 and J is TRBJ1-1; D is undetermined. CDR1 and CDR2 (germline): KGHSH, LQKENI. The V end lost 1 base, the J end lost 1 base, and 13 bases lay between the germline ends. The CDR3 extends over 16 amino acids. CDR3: CASSPRHGEGNTEAFF. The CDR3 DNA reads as TGTGCCAGCTCACCACGGCATGGCGAGGGGAACACTGAAGCTTTCTTT.

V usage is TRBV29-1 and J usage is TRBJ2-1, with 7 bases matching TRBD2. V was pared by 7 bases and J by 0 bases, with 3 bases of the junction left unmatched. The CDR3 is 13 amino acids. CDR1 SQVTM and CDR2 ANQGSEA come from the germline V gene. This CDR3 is CSGGTTSYNEQFF. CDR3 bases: TGCAGCGGGGGGACTACCTCCTACAATGAGCAGTTCTTC.

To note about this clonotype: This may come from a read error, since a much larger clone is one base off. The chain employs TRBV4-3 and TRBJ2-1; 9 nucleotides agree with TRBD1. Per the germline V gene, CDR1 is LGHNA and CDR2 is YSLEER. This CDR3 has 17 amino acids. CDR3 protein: CASGQTRGNRGRNEQFF. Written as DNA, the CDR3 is TGCGCCAGCGGCCAAACGAGGGGGAACAGGGGGCGGAATGAGCAGTTCTTC.

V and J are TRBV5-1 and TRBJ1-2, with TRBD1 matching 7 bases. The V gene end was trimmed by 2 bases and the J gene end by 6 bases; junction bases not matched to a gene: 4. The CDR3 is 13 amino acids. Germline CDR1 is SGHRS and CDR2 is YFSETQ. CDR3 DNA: TGCGCCAGCAGCTTACAGACAGGGAATGGCTACACCTTC. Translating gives CASSLQTGNGYTF.

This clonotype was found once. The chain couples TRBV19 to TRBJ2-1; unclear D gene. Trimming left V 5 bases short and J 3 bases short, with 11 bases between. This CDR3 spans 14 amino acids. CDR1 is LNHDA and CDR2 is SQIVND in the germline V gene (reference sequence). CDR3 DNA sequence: TGTGCCAGTAGTCCCCGTGAGCTCTACAATGAGCAGTTCTTC. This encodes CASSPRELYNEQFF. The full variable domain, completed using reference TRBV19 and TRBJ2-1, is DGGITQSPKYLFRKEGQNVTLSCEQNLNHDAMYWYRQDPGQGLRLIYYSQIVNDFQKGDIAEGYSVSREKKESFPLTVTSAQKNPTAFYLCASSPRELYNEQFFGPGTRLTVL.

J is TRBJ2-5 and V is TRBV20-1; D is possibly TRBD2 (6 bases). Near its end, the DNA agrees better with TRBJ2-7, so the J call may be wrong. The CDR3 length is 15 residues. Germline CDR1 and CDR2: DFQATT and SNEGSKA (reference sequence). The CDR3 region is CSATRPLASRNEQYF. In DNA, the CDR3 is TGCAGTGCTACCCGGCCCCTAGCGAGCCGGAACGAGCAGTACTTC.

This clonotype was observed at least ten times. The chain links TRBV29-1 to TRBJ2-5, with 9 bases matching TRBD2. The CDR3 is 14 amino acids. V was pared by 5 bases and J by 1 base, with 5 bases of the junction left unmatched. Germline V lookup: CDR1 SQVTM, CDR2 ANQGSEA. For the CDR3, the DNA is TGCAGCGTTTTAAGAGCGGGGGGCCAAGAGACCCAGTACTTC. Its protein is CSVLRAGGQETQYF.

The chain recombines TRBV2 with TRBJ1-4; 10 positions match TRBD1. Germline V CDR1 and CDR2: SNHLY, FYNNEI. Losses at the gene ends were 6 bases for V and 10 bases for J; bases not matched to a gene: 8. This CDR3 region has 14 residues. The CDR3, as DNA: TGTGCCAGCAGGACGGACAGGGGGGTAGGAAAACTGTTTTTT. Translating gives CASRTDRGVGKLFF.

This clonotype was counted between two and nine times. The CDR3 sequence is CASSSGSGETQYF. The CDR3 DNA is TGTGCCAGCAGCTCCGGTTCGGGGGAGACCCAGTACTTC. The V gene is TRBV7-9, the J gene TRBJ2-5; TRBD2 is a possible D gene (5 bases). V lost 4 bases, J lost 5 bases, and 11 bases lay in between. In germline, CDR1 is SEHNR, CDR2 FQNEAQ (reference sequence). This CDR3 spans 13 amino acids.

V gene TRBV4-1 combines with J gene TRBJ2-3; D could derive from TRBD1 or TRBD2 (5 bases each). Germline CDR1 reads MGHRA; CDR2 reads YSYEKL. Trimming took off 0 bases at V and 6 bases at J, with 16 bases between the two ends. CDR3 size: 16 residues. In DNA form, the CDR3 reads TGCGCCAGCAGCCAAGATCGTCGAGGGGCAAGGGATACGCAGTATTTT. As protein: CASSQDRRGARDTQYF.

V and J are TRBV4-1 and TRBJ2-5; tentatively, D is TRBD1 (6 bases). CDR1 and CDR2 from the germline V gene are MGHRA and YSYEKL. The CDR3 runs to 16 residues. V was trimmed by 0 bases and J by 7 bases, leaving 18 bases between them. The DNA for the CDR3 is TGCGCCAGCAGCCAAGACCTACAGGGTCCTTTAGGGACCCAGTACTTC. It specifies CASSQDLQGPLGTQYF.